This entry features one TCR beta chain sequence. These data are taken from a study of blood T cell repertoires in COVID-19. Between the trimmed V and J ends, which lost 8 bases and 8 bases, there was a span of 16 bases. Germline CDR1 reads SQVTM; CDR2 reads ANQGSEA. The CDR3 covers 12 residues. Study processing details: Amplified reference gene primers provided the basis for estimating nucleated cell counts. Generated by immunoSEQ multiplex PCR, the TCRdb table keeps only in-frame clones and is missing some. V and J calls and clone size are copied from that table; D and trimming were computed from the DNA. The sample has roughly 70,000 clones, more than 85% seen once; the top ten hold 13%.

V usage is TRBV29-1 and J usage is TRBJ2-1; D may be TRBD1 (8 bases). Sequences were obtained from peripheral blood. This clonotype was obtained from a human donor with active COVID-19. The donor label of this sample is uncertain. The CDR3 spells CSFRQGRDEQFF. In DNA form, the CDR3 reads TGCAGCTTCCGACAGGGGAGGGATGAGCAGTTCTTC.